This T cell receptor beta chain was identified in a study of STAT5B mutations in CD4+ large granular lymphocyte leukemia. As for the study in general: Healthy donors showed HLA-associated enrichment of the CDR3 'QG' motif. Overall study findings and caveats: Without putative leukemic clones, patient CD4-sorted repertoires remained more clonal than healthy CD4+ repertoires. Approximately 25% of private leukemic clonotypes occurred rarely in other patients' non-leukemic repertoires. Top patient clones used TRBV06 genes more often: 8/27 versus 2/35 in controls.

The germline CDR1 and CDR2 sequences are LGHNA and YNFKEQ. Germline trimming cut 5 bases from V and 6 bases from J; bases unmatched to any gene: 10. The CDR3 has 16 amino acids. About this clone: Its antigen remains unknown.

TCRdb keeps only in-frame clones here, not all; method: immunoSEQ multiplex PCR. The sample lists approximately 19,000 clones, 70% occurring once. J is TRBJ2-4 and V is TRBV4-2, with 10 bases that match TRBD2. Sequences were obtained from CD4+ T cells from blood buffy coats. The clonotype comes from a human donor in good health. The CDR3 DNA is TGTGCCAGCAGCAAAGGTCCTAGCGGGGGCTCAAACATTCAGTACTTC. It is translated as CASSKGPSGGSNIQYF.